Shown below are 10 T cell receptor beta chains from a single sample sequenced in a study of blood T cell repertoires in COVID-19 (dated by TCRdb to 2018 to 2021). Libraries were made using the immunoSEQ multiplex PCR assay. The table comes from immuneACCESS by way of TCRdb, which keeps in-frame sequences with V and J called. Part of the clones is missing from these tables; in studies checked, under half for an unresolved V gene and the rest for unknown reasons. The sample includes about 98,000 clones, with 70% to 85% observed a single time. The ten largest clonotypes hold about 9% of the sample. The material sequenced was peripheral blood. The receptor set was obtained from a man between 60 and 75 years old with active or convalescent COVID-19.

V gene TRBV4-1 combines with J gene TRBJ1-1; D is perhaps TRBD1 (5 bases). The CDR3 length is 12 residues. Germline V lookup: CDR1 MGHRA, CDR2 YSYEKL. Trimming stripped 6 bases from V and 4 bases from J, with 9 bases between. In DNA form, the CDR3 reads TGCGCCAGCAGAGGTCAGGGCACTGAAGCTTTCTTT. Protein: CASRGQGTEAFF.

The V call is TRBV5-6, the J call TRBJ2-3, with 10 nucleotides matching TRBD1. Unmatched junction bases numbered 7, after V lost 2 bases and J lost 1 base. Germline CDR1 and CDR2: SGHDT and YYEEEE. This CDR3 has 17 amino acids. CDR3 sequence (DNA): TGTGCCAGCAGCTTAGGACAGGGGGTCCCCCGCACAGATACGCAGTATTTT. Translated: CASSLGQGVPRTDTQYF.

The J gene is TRBJ2-7, the V gene TRBV7-9, with 8 bases lining up with TRBD2. J lost 0 bases, V lost 7 bases, and 11 bases had no gene match. Germline-derived CDR1 and CDR2 are SEHNR and FQNEAQ (reference sequence). This CDR3 has 16 residues. CDR3 region: CASTPGGSGTSYEQYF. In DNA form, the CDR3 reads TGTGCCAGCACCCCCGGGGGTAGCGGGACCTCCTACGAGCAGTACTTC.

J is TRBJ2-5 and V is TRBV6-1; D possibly corresponds to TRBD1 (6 bases). The CDR3 consists of 15 residues. V was clipped by 1 base and J by 0 bases, with 9 bases between them. Germline CDR1 and CDR2: MNHNS and SASEGT. The CDR3 spells CASSEGTEYQETQYF. The CDR3 DNA sequence: TGTGCCAGCAGTGAAGGGACAGAGTACCAAGAGACCCAGTACTTC.

The chain links TRBV29-1 to TRBJ1-5, with 7 bases lining up with TRBD1. This CDR3 is built from 13 residues. Germline CDR1 SQVTM, CDR2 ANQGSEA. Losses at the gene ends were 5 bases for V and 6 bases for J; bases not matched to a gene: 7. As DNA, the CDR3 is TGCAGCGTTAATCAGGGGGTAGGTCAGCCCCAGCATTTT. Translation: CSVNQGVGQPQHF.

The V and J genes are TRBV19 and TRBJ1-6, with 7 bases aligning to TRBD1. The junction had 10 bases not matched to a gene; V was cut back by 7 bases and J by 7 bases. CDR1 is LNHDA, CDR2 SQIVND, per germline (reference sequence). This CDR3 is 15 amino acids long. In DNA, the CDR3 is TGTGCCAGTACCACCACCGGGACAGCGAATTCACCCCTCCACTTT. Translated: CASTTTGTANSPLHF.

The V gene is TRBV29-1, the J gene TRBJ1-2; D is unclear. The CDR3 runs to 13 residues. The ends were cut back, 7 bases at V and 0 bases at J, with 12 bases in the middle. CDR1 and CDR2 from the germline V gene are SQVTM and ANQGSEA. The CDR3 nucleotides are TGCAGCGCCCTAGGAGGGACTAACTATGGCTACACCTTC. Its protein product is CSALGGTNYGYTF. The entire variable domain, with the rest obtained from reference TRBV29-1 and TRBJ1-2, is as follows: SAVISQKPSRDICQRGTSLTIQCQVDSQVTMMFWYRQQPGQSLTLIATANQGSEATYESGFVIDKFPISRPNLTFSTLTVSNMSPEDSSIYLCSALGGTNYGYTFGSGTRLTVV.

This chain connects TRBV11-2 to TRBJ1-3; perhaps TRBD1 as D (5 bases). Trimming shortened V by 2 bases and J by 2 bases, and 16 bases separated the two germline ends. Looked up from germline, CDR1 is SGHAT and CDR2 is FQNNGV. CDR3 length equals 17 residues. In nucleotides, the CDR3 is TGTGCCAGCAGCTTACGGGACTCCTCGGTCGCTGGAAACACCATATATTTT. Translation: CASSLRDSSVAGNTIYF.

The chain employs TRBV7-8 and TRBJ2-7; D perhaps matches TRBD1 (6 bases). CDR3 length equals 13 residues. CDR1 and CDR2 (germline): SGHVS, FQNEAQ. Trimming pared 5 bases from V and 3 bases from J, leaving 11 bases between. The CDR3 region is CASSRDTLYEQYV. CDR3 sequence (DNA): TGTGCCAGCAGCCGGGACACCCTCTACGAGCAGTACGTC.

J is TRBJ1-6 and V is TRBV7-5. TRBV7-5 is termed a pseudogene. This CDR3 is 13 amino acids long. The CDR3 DNA reads as TGTGCCAGAAGCTTTATCCCCAATTCACCCCTCCACTTT. Translated, it gives CARSFIPNSPLHF.